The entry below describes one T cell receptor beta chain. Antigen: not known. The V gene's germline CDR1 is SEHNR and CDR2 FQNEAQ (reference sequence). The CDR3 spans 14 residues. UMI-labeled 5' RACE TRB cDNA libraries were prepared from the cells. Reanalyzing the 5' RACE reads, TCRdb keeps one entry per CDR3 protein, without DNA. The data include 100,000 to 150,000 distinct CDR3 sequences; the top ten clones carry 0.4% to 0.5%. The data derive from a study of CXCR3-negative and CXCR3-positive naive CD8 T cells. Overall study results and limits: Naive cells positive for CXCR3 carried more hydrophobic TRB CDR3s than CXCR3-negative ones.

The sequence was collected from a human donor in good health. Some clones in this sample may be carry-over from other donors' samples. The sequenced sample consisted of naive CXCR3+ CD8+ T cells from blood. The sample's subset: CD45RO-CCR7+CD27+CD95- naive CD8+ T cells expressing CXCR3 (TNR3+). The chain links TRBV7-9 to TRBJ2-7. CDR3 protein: CASSLGLTSYEHYF.